Listed here are 22 T cell receptor beta chains from one sample, sequenced in a study of blood T cells in healthy people across ages. PCR was performed a second time for about 7 to 11 cycles using a sample-barcoded 5' primer and a J-beta primer mix. One entry per CDR3 protein, called by TCRdb with MiXCR from the 5' RACE reads. The sample lists 1.5 million to 2 million distinct CDR3 sequences; approximately 50% were seen once. The sample comprised blood. Receptor source: a woman aged 40 to 50 in good health.

This chain connects TRBV7-6 to TRBJ1-2; 10 bases agree with TRBD1. The CDR3 covers 13 residues. The V gene end was trimmed by 10 bases and the J gene end by 6 bases; junction bases not matched to a gene: 8. The germline V gene has CDR1 SGHVS and CDR2 FNYEAQ. The CDR3 is CAILTGGDNGYTF. The DNA for the CDR3 is TGTGCCATTCTGACAGGGGGCGACAATGGCTACACCTTC.

The rearrangement links TRBV4-2 to TRBJ1-5; possible D gene TRBD1, 5 bases. V lost 3 bases and J 10 bases, leaving 19 bases between the germline ends. This CDR3 comprises 15 residues. The germline V gene has CDR1 LGHNA and CDR2 YNFKEQ. This chain's CDR3 is CASSQERDGVGPQHF. The CDR3 nucleotides read TGTGCCAGCAGCCAGGAACGGGACGGCGTTGGTCCCCAGCATTTT.

The chain is built from TRBV6-2 or TRBV6-3 and TRBJ2-2; 11 bases line up with TRBD1. CDR3 length: 13 residues. Per the germline V gene, CDR1 is MNHEY and CDR2 is SVGEGT. Trimming removed 8 bases from V and 6 bases from J; junction bases left unmatched: 2. The CDR3, as DNA: TGTGCCAGCCGGACAGGGGGCCCCGGGGAGCTGTTTTTT. It is translated as CASRTGGPGELFF.

V usage is TRBV5-1 and J usage is TRBJ2-3; D is perhaps TRBD1 or TRBD2 (6 bases each). This CDR3 region has 15 residues. Germline-derived CDR1 and CDR2 are SGHRS and YFSETQ. Trimming stripped 0 bases from V and 2 bases from J, with 10 bases between. The CDR3 DNA reads TGCGCCAGCAGCTTGGACGGGGGCCACACAGATACGCAGTATTTT. Its protein product is CASSLDGGHTDTQYF.

The chain carries TRBV2 and TRBJ1-4; D uncertain. The germline CDR1 and CDR2 sequences are SNHLY and FYNNEI. V was shortened by 5 bases and J by 3 bases, with 13 bases between the two germline ends. The CDR3 loop spans 15 amino acids. CDR3 coding DNA: TGTGCCAGCAGTTTTAGCGTGTTGGCTAATGAAAAACTGTTTTTT. Its translation: CASSFSVLANEKLFF.

The gene calls are TRBV4-3 and TRBJ1-2; 8 positions match TRBD1. The junction had 15 bases not matched to a gene; V was cut back by 4 bases and J by 2 bases. Germline V gene data show CDR1 as LGHNA and CDR2 as YSLEER. The CDR3 consists of 18 residues. CDR3 coding DNA: TGCGCCAGCAGCCTACGTCGGACAGGGCCGACTCCAAACTATGGCTACACCTTC. Encoded protein: CASSLRRTGPTPNYGYTF.

This clonotype was seen only a few times. The chain has TRBV2 and TRBJ2-7, with a weak D call TRBD1 (7 bases). Germline V lookup: CDR1 SNHLY, CDR2 FYNNEI. CDR3 length equals 14 residues. V was clipped by 3 bases and J by 6 bases, with 15 bases between them. The CDR3 nucleotides read TGTGCCAGCAGTGAGCAGGGGGAGGTTGGCGAGCAGTACTTC. This translates into CASSEQGEVGEQYF.

This CDR3 is CASSFSGGLPTDTQYF. CDR3 sequence (DNA): TGTGCCAGCAGCTTTAGCGGGGGGCTACCCACAGATACGCAGTATTTT. The V and J genes are TRBV7-2 and TRBJ2-3; 10 positions match TRBD2. CDR1 SGHTA and CDR2 FQGNSA come from the germline V gene. CDR3 length: 16 residues. V lost 3 bases to trimming and J lost 2 bases; unmatched junction nucleotides: 5.

This sequence joins TRBV7-9 and TRBJ1-4; D not resolved. The CDR3 totals 15 residues. Germline CDR1 and CDR2: SEHNR and FQNEAQ (reference sequence). Trimming removed 3 bases from V and 8 bases from J, with 16 bases in between. CDR3 coding DNA: TGTGCCAGCAGCTTTCTGGCCCGGGGTGAGGAAAAACTGTTTTTT. It specifies CASSFLARGEEKLFF.

About this clonotype: Sequence at one end of the junction differs from germline and may be a read error. The genes are TRBV7-2 and TRBJ1-5, with 8 bases matching TRBD1. The DNA end is a closer match to TRBJ2-3, so the J assignment may be wrong. The CDR3 has 14 residues. Germline V gene data show CDR1 as SGHTA and CDR2 as FQGNSA. For the CDR3, the DNA is TGTGGCAGCGGCTTCGACAGGGGCAAGGAGCCGCAGTATTTT. Its protein product is CGSGFDRGKEPQYF.

The rearrangement uses TRBV28 and TRBJ2-5; TRBD1 or TRBD2 may be the D gene (5 bases each). The CDR3 is made up of 13 amino acids. Germline values: CDR1 MDHEN, CDR2 SYDVKM. The ends were cut back, 8 bases at V and 4 bases at J, with 14 bases in the middle. The CDR3 region is CASQWDDVETQYF. As DNA, the CDR3 is TGTGCCAGCCAGTGGGACGATGTAGAGACCCAGTACTTC. The full variable domain, its missing parts supplied by reference TRBV28 and TRBJ2-5, is DVKVTQSSRYLVKRTGEKVFLECVQDMDHENMFWYRQDPGLGLRLIYFSYDVKMKEKGDIPEGYSVSREKKERFSLILESASTNQTSMYLCASQWDDVETQYFGPGTRLLVL.

The chain joins TRBV7-2 to TRBJ1-2; a possible D gene is TRBD1 (5 bases). V dropped 2 bases and J dropped 8 bases, with 15 bases sitting between them. The CDR3 is made up of 14 amino acids. In germline, CDR1 is SGHTA, CDR2 FQGNSA. The chain's CDR3 is CASSLNHRQRGYTF. For the CDR3, the DNA is TGTGCCAGCAGCTTAAACCATAGACAGAGAGGCTACACCTTC. Looking up the rest from reference TRBV7-2 and TRBJ1-2 gives the full variable domain: GAGVSQSPSNKVTEKGKDVELRCDPISGHTALYWYRQSLGQGLEFLIYFQGNSAPDKSGLPSDRFSAERTGGSVSTLTIQRTQQEDSAVYLCASSLNHRQRGYTFGSGTRLTVV.

The V gene is TRBV29-1, the J gene TRBJ1-2, with D perhaps TRBD1 (6 bases). V lost 1 base to trimming and J lost 0 bases, with 15 bases between them. Germline loops: CDR1 SQVTM, CDR2 ANQGSEA. There are 16 residues in the CDR3. In nucleotides, the CDR3 is TGCAGCGTTGAAGGGGCAGGGGAGCCCTCTAACTATGGCTACACCTTC. This codes for CSVEGAGEPSNYGYTF.

This clonotype was picked up many times. The chain recombines TRBV6-1 with TRBJ2-7; possible D gene TRBD2, 5 bases. Trimming took 5 bases from V and 5 from J, leaving 10 bases between them. Germline CDR1 and CDR2: MNHNS and SASEGT. This CDR3 contains 12 residues. For the CDR3, the DNA is TGTGCCAGCAGTCGGGGTACCCACGAGCAGTACTTC. Translated: CASSRGTHEQYF.

The chain employs TRBV28 and TRBJ1-5; the match to TRBD1 covers 8 bases. Germline V lookup: CDR1 MDHEN, CDR2 SYDVKM. Trimming took 3 bases from V and 7 from J; bases not matched to a gene: 8. There are 15 residues in the CDR3. Written as DNA, the CDR3 is TGTGCCAGCAGTTTTCAACAGGGGGAAGGCCAGCCCCAGCATTTT. Its translation: CASSFQQGEGQPQHF.

The V call is TRBV11-2, the J call TRBJ2-1, with 9 bases fitting TRBD2. Losses at the gene ends were 2 bases for V and 6 bases for J; bases not matched to a gene: 17. The germline gives CDR1 SGHAT, CDR2 FQNNGV. This CDR3 region has 19 residues. CDR3 residues: CASSLRGERGAGGFNEQFF. The CDR3 nucleotides are TGTGCCAGCAGCTTAAGGGGGGAGCGAGGAGCGGGGGGCTTCAATGAGCAGTTCTTC.

The chain employs TRBV6-2 or TRBV6-3 and TRBJ1-1; 7 bases align to TRBD1. The V gene end was trimmed by 2 bases and the J gene end by 0 bases; junction bases not matched to a gene: 9. The CDR3 sequence is 17 residues long. CDR1 and CDR2 from the germline V gene are MNHEY and SVGEGT. The chain's CDR3 is CASSYPGQLQLNTEAFF. The DNA of the CDR3 is TGTGCCAGCAGTTACCCGGGACAGCTCCAACTGAACACTGAAGCTTTCTTT.

The V and J genes are TRBV7-6 and TRBJ2-7; D unclear. The J call may be wrong; the DNA end is better matched by TRBJ2-5. This CDR3 region has 14 residues. The germline V gene has CDR1 SGHVS and CDR2 FNYEAQ. The CDR3 DNA follows: TGTGCCAGCAGCTTAAACCCCAGCAGAGAGACCCAGTACTTC. Its protein product is CASSLNPSRETQYF.

This clonotype has more than one count but fewer than ten. This rearrangement joins TRBV18 to TRBJ2-4; D call uncertain. The J call may be faulty, since TRBJ2-5 better matches the DNA end. The CDR3 is 14 residues long. CDR1 KGHSH and CDR2 LQKENI come from the germline V gene. CDR3 bases: TGTGCCAGCTCACCTTCTTACGGAGCCAAGACCCAGTACTTC. Translated: CASSPSYGAKTQYF.

This clonotype was observed a handful of times. The chain combines TRBV4-2 with TRBJ2-1; D call uncertain. Trimming removed 3 bases from V and 5 bases from J, with 17 bases in between. The CDR3 spans 16 residues. From germline, CDR1 is LGHNA and CDR2 YNFKEQ. The CDR3 loop reads CASSQDLGPTNNEQFF. The CDR3, as DNA: TGTGCCAGCAGCCAGGACCTCGGGCCTACGAACAATGAGCAGTTCTTC.

The rearrangement uses TRBV5-5 and TRBJ2-5, with D uncertain. The CDR3 has 15 amino acids. The V and J ends lost 0 bases and 3 bases respectively, with 12 bases between them. The germline V gene encodes CDR1 SGHKS and CDR2 YYEKEE (reference sequence). The CDR3, as DNA: TGTGCCAGCAGCTTGGCCCCGAGACGGGAAGAGACCCAGTACTTC. This codes for CASSLAPRREETQYF. The variable domain in full, completed from reference TRBV5-5 and TRBJ2-5, reads DAGVTQSPTHLIKTRGQQVTLRCSPISGHKSVSWYQQVLGQGPQFIFQYYEKEERGRGNFPDRFSARQFPNYSSELNVNALLLGDSALYLCASSLAPRREETQYFGPGTRLLVL.

This clonotype was counted a few times. This chain links TRBV20-1 with TRBJ2-7; the D gene is possibly TRBD2 (5 bases). CDR3 size: 15 residues. Germline CDR1 is DFQATT and CDR2 is SNEGSKA (reference sequence). Deletions cut 5 bases from V and 7 bases from J, with 24 bases between. CDR3 loop: CSAGEPMDPSGEQYF. The DNA of the CDR3 is TGCAGTGCTGGGGAACCTATGGACCCTTCGGGAGAGCAGTACTTC.